This is a list of T cell receptor beta chains from one sample in a study of Ad26.COV2.S vaccination and SARS-CoV-2 variants. Measured with immunoSEQ multiplex PCR; TCRdb has only the in-frame clones, and not every one. The sample carries about 350,000 clones, more than 75% recorded once. The sequences come from peripheral blood, collected in a trial of Ad26.COV2.S vaccine versus placebo. The receptors derive from a person between 18 and 59 years old who received the Ad26.COV2.S COVID-19 vaccine or a placebo. The CDR3 runs from the conserved cysteine through the conserved F or W. Fields, in order: clone size, V gene, D gene, J gene, CDR3 length, CDR3 protein, CDR3 DNA. The D gene is left open where the match is weak. Not every row has a clone size; where given, it reads once, few, many or a size class.

clone_size: .; v_call: TRBV2; d_call: .; j_call: TRBJ1-2; cdr3_length: 14; cdr3_aa: CASSDRGARYGYTF; cdr3_nt: TGTGCCAGCAGTGATCGCGGGGCGAGGTATGGCTACACCTTC
clone_size: .; v_call: TRBV11-2; d_call: .; j_call: TRBJ2-2; cdr3_length: 11; cdr3_aa: CASSLSGELFF; cdr3_nt: TGTGCCAGCAGCTTATCGGGGGAGCTGTTTTTT
clone_size: .; v_call: TRBV7-2; d_call: TRBD1; j_call: TRBJ1-1; cdr3_length: 16; cdr3_aa: CASSLAGQPLRTEAFF; cdr3_nt: TGTGCCAGCAGCTTAGCGGGACAGCCTTTGAGGACTGAAGCTTTCTTT
clone_size: .; v_call: TRBV27; d_call: .; j_call: TRBJ2-1; cdr3_length: 13; cdr3_aa: CASSFGGTNEQFF; cdr3_nt: TGTGCCAGCAGTTTTGGGGGAACCAATGAGCAGTTCTTC
clone_size: .; v_call: TRBV11-2; d_call: TRBD1; j_call: TRBJ2-5; cdr3_length: 14; cdr3_aa: CASSLQGQQETQYF; cdr3_nt: TGTGCCAGCAGCCTACAGGGACAGCAAGAGACCCAGTACTTC
clone_size: .; v_call: TRBV7-6; d_call: .; j_call: TRBJ2-2; cdr3_length: 16; cdr3_aa: CASSLEAQGNTGELFF; cdr3_nt: TGTGCCAGCAGCTTAGAAGCTCAGGGGAACACCGGGGAGCTGTTTTTT
clone_size: .; v_call: TRBV28; d_call: TRBD2; j_call: TRBJ2-3; cdr3_length: 14; cdr3_aa: CASGTSARTDTQYF; cdr3_nt: TGTGCCAGCGGCACTAGCGCTCGCACAGATACGCAGTATTTT
clone_size: .; v_call: TRBV19; d_call: .; j_call: TRBJ2-1; cdr3_length: 15; cdr3_aa: CASSLQQGSYNEQFF; cdr3_nt: TGTGCCAGTAGCCTCCAACAGGGATCCTACAATGAGCAGTTCTTC
clone_size: .; v_call: TRBV19; d_call: .; j_call: TRBJ1-5; cdr3_length: 14; cdr3_aa: CASSIRPENQPQHF; cdr3_nt: TGTGCCAGTAGTATTAGGCCCGAGAATCAGCCCCAGCATTTT
clone_size: .; v_call: TRBV25-1; d_call: .; j_call: TRBJ2-3; cdr3_length: 17; cdr3_aa: CASKSFEQGSGTDTQYF; cdr3_nt: TGTGCCAGCAAGAGTTTCGAGCAGGGATCGGGAACAGATACGCAGTATTTT
clone_size: once; v_call: TRBV29-1; d_call: .; j_call: TRBJ2-1; cdr3_length: 11; cdr3_aa: CSGSRFNEQFF; cdr3_nt: TGCAGCGGTAGTCGGTTCAATGAGCAGTTCTTC
clone_size: .; v_call: TRBV14; d_call: .; j_call: TRBJ1-1; cdr3_length: 16; cdr3_aa: CASSQDSPRTAAEAFF; cdr3_nt: TGTGCCAGCAGCCAAGATTCCCCCAGGACAGCCGCTGAAGCTTTCTTT
clone_size: once; v_call: TRBV18; d_call: .; j_call: TRBJ2-7; cdr3_length: 16; cdr3_aa: CASSPKTGPGSYEQYF; cdr3_nt: TGTGCCAGCTCACCAAAGACTGGACCGGGCTCCTACGAGCAGTACTTC
clone_size: few; v_call: TRBV10-1; d_call: TRBD2; j_call: TRBJ2-5; cdr3_length: 14; cdr3_aa: CASSGVAGEETQYF; cdr3_nt: TGCGCCAGCAGTGGAGTAGCGGGAGAAGAGACCCAGTACTTC
clone_size: .; v_call: TRBV15; d_call: TRBD1; j_call: TRBJ2-7; cdr3_length: 15; cdr3_aa: CATSNPGTGLVEQYF; cdr3_nt: TGTGCCACCAGCAACCCCGGGACAGGGTTGGTTGAGCAGTACTTC
clone_size: .; v_call: TRBV30; d_call: .; j_call: TRBJ1-1; cdr3_length: 13; cdr3_aa: CAWSASRHTEAFF; cdr3_nt: TGTGCCTGGAGTGCATCCCGGCACACTGAAGCTTTCTTT
clone_size: few; v_call: TRBV3-1/TRBV3-2; d_call: TRBD1; j_call: TRBJ1-5; cdr3_length: 18; cdr3_aa: CASSQGDLRQGQNQPQHF; cdr3_nt: TGTGCCAGCAGCCAAGGGGACCTAAGACAGGGACAAAATCAGCCCCAGCATTTT
clone_size: .; v_call: TRBV5-5; d_call: .; j_call: TRBJ1-1; cdr3_length: 13; cdr3_aa: CASSSTQTGEAFF; cdr3_nt: TGTGCCAGCAGCTCAACCCAAACGGGTGAAGCTTTCTTT
clone_size: .; v_call: TRBV5-6; d_call: .; j_call: TRBJ1-1; cdr3_length: 15; cdr3_aa: CASLSPHLQGTEAFF; cdr3_nt: TGTGCCAGTCTGTCACCCCACCTCCAGGGAACTGAAGCTTTCTTT
clone_size: .; v_call: TRBV6-5; d_call: .; j_call: TRBJ2-7; cdr3_length: 16; cdr3_aa: CASSYSIQGGAYEQYF; cdr3_nt: TGTGCCAGCAGTTACTCGATTCAGGGGGGCGCCTACGAGCAGTACTTC
clone_size: .; v_call: TRBV4-3; d_call: .; j_call: TRBJ2-7; cdr3_length: 14; cdr3_aa: CASSFQTGPYEQYF; cdr3_nt: TGCGCCAGCAGCTTTCAGACAGGCCCCTACGAGCAGTACTTC
clone_size: .; v_call: TRBV11-2; d_call: TRBD1; j_call: TRBJ1-2; cdr3_length: 14; cdr3_aa: CASSPVQGAVGYTF; cdr3_nt: TGTGCCAGCAGCCCGGTACAGGGGGCGGTTGGCTACACCTTC
clone_size: .; v_call: TRBV7-9; d_call: TRBD2; j_call: TRBJ2-5; cdr3_length: 17; cdr3_aa: CASSFGRSGALQETQYF; cdr3_nt: TGTGCCAGCAGCTTTGGACGGAGCGGGGCCCTTCAAGAGACCCAGTACTTC
clone_size: .; v_call: TRBV6-5; d_call: .; j_call: TRBJ2-1; cdr3_length: 15; cdr3_aa: CASSYNQATYNEQFF; cdr3_nt: TGTGCCAGCAGTTACAATCAGGCTACCTACAATGAGCAGTTCTTC
clone_size: few; v_call: TRBV6-1; d_call: .; j_call: TRBJ2-3; cdr3_length: 14; cdr3_aa: CASSEAGGRDTQYF; cdr3_nt: TGTGCCAGCAGTGAGGCCGGGGGCAGGGATACGCAGTATTTT
clone_size: .; v_call: TRBV19; d_call: .; j_call: TRBJ2-7; cdr3_length: 15; cdr3_aa: CASSIKADGNYEQYF; cdr3_nt: TGTGCCAGTAGTATCAAGGCTGACGGAAACTACGAGCAGTACTTC
clone_size: .; v_call: TRBV7-9; d_call: .; j_call: TRBJ2-1; cdr3_length: 12; cdr3_aa: CASWVTGNEQFF; cdr3_nt: TGTGCCAGCTGGGTTACGGGGAATGAGCAGTTCTTC
clone_size: .; v_call: TRBV7-2; d_call: .; j_call: TRBJ2-7; cdr3_length: 16; cdr3_aa: CASSPSGTGFSYEQYF; cdr3_nt: TGTGCCAGCAGCCCGTCCGGGACCGGTTTTTCCTACGAGCAGTACTTC
clone_size: .; v_call: TRBV7-8; d_call: .; j_call: TRBJ1-2; cdr3_length: 15; cdr3_aa: CASSLEGRPGYGYTF; cdr3_nt: TGTGCCAGCAGCTTAGAGGGACGCCCGGGCTATGGCTACACCTTC
clone_size: .; v_call: TRBV9; d_call: .; j_call: TRBJ1-4; cdr3_length: 15; cdr3_aa: CASSVEYGVGEKLFF; cdr3_nt: TGTGCCAGCAGCGTAGAGTATGGGGTTGGTGAAAAACTGTTTTTT
clone_size: .; v_call: TRBV4-3; d_call: TRBD1; j_call: TRBJ2-7; cdr3_length: 15; cdr3_aa: CASSQDDGQVIEQYF; cdr3_nt: TGCGCCAGCAGCCAAGATGACGGACAGGTCATCGAGCAGTACTTC
clone_size: .; v_call: TRBV27; d_call: TRBD2; j_call: TRBJ2-5; cdr3_length: 13; cdr3_aa: CASRQLAGGTQYF; cdr3_nt: TGTGCCAGCAGACAACTAGCGGGGGGGACCCAGTACTTC
clone_size: .; v_call: TRBV3-1/TRBV3-2; d_call: .; j_call: TRBJ2-3; cdr3_length: 13; cdr3_aa: CASSRLSTDTQYF; cdr3_nt: TGTGCCAGCAGCCGGTTAAGCACAGATACGCAGTATTTT
clone_size: few; v_call: TRBV4-3; d_call: TRBD1; j_call: TRBJ2-7; cdr3_length: 15; cdr3_aa: CASSKWTGSQYEQYF; cdr3_nt: TGCGCCAGCAGCAAGTGGACAGGGTCTCAGTACGAGCAGTACTTC
clone_size: once; v_call: TRBV2; d_call: .; j_call: TRBJ2-2; cdr3_length: 15; cdr3_aa: CASSEALGIPGELFF; cdr3_nt: TGTGCCAGCAGTGAAGCGCTAGGGATACCCGGGGAGCTGTTTTTT
clone_size: .; v_call: TRBV9; d_call: TRBD1; j_call: TRBJ2-7; cdr3_length: 13; cdr3_aa: CASSVEDRGPSYF; cdr3_nt: TGTGCCAGCAGCGTAGAGGACAGGGGGCCGTCGTACTTC
clone_size: .; v_call: TRBV3-1/TRBV3-2; d_call: .; j_call: TRBJ2-3; cdr3_length: 15; cdr3_aa: CASSQGRRIVDTQYF; cdr3_nt: TGTGCCAGCAGCCAGGGTCGTCGGATCGTAGATACGCAGTATTTT
clone_size: .; v_call: TRBV30; d_call: .; j_call: TRBJ1-2; cdr3_length: 12; cdr3_aa: CAWSVGGDGYTF; cdr3_nt: TGTGCCTGGAGTGTTGGGGGTGATGGCTACACCTTC
clone_size: once; v_call: TRBV2; d_call: .; j_call: TRBJ1-4; cdr3_length: 10; cdr3_aa: CASSGEKLFF; cdr3_nt: TGTGCCAGCAGTGGGGAAAAACTGTTTTTT